This TCR beta chain was sequenced for a study of T cells after yellow fever vaccination. Findings and limits, study-wide: Post-booster repertoires contained most primary-vaccination clones again (around 96% CD4, 85% to 90% CD8). It was a weaker secondary response, yet one that peaked faster, at day 5 versus 15. Clonotypes appearing in both CD4 and CD8 compartments existed, and their share was small.

5'RACE template switching produced TCR cDNA carrying a universal primer site and UMIs. TCRdb called the 5' RACE reads again in MiXCR, with one record for every CDR3 protein. The repertoire holds over 85,000 distinct CDR3 sequences, with under 9% as singletons. CDR1 is MNHEY and CDR2 is SVGAGI in the germline V gene. V was cut by 2 bases and J by 3 bases, with 10 bases left in between. The CDR3 length is 14 residues. This clonotype was recorded at least ten times. This chain links TRBV6-5 with TRBJ1-2; possibly TRBD1 for D (5 bases). The material sequenced was CD8+ T cells not binding an NS4B(214-222) dextramer, sorted from PBMCs, taken around 15 days after the first yellow fever vaccination. The sequence was obtained from a man aged 18 to 30 who received the YFV17D yellow fever vaccine. The CDR3 reads CASSYAGQYYGYTF. CDR3 bases: TGTGCCAGCAGTTACGCAGGGCAGTACTATGGCTACACCTTC.